Listed below are T cell receptor beta chains from one sample, sequenced in a study of CD4+ T cells in melanoma. The assay was immunoSEQ multiplex PCR, and TCRdb's table has in-frame clones only and misses some. The sample carries about 140,000 clones, approximately 91% recorded once. The receptors here all came from a human donor with melanoma. Each CDR3 is given with its conserved first and last residue. The D gene is left open where the match is weak. For some rows the clone size is stated as once, few or many, or as a class when expanded; others skip it.

D	size	V	J	CDR3	DNA
NA	NA	TRBV2	TRBJ2-1	CASSGLGQQFF	TGTGCCAGCAGTGGACTAGGACAACAGTTCTTC
TRBD2	few	TRBV6-1	TRBJ2-3	CASRVAGEGTDTQYF	TGTGCCAGCAGGGTGGCGGGGGAGGGCACAGATACGCAGTATTTT
TRBD1	NA	TRBV7-9	TRBJ1-3	CASSSPRPGQGSSGNTIYF	TGTGCCAGCAGCTCCCCGAGACCGGGACAGGGTAGCTCTGGAAACACCATATATTTT
NA	large	TRBV28	TRBJ2-7	CASTPRARPEQYF	TGTGCCAGCACCCCCAGGGCCAGACCCGAGCAGTACTTC
TRBD1	NA	TRBV4-2	TRBJ1-2	CASSPDRDRYGYTF	TGTGCCAGCAGCCCGGACAGGGATCGCTATGGCTACACCTTC
TRBD1	once	TRBV25-1	TRBJ1-5	CASSESGQGNQPQHF	TGTGCCAGCAGTGAATCTGGACAGGGCAATCAGCCCCAGCATTTT
TRBD2	NA	TRBV6-4	TRBJ2-2	CASSPGSGATGELFF	TGTGCCAGCAGTCCTGGTAGCGGGGCCACCGGGGAGCTGTTTTTT
TRBD1	few	TRBV10-2	TRBJ1-1	CASSETGTGHTEAFF	TGCGCCAGCAGTGAAACCGGGACAGGTCACACTGAAGCTTTCTTT
NA	once	TRBV11-2	TRBJ1-6	CASSTHRSGAYSPLHF	TGTGCCAGCAGCACCCACAGGTCCGGGGCGTATTCACCCCTCCACTTT
TRBD1	NA	TRBV7-7	TRBJ2-5	CASSPGTGFGETQYF	TGTGCCAGCAGCCCCGGGACAGGGTTTGGGGAGACCCAGTACTTC
TRBD2	NA	TRBV11-2	TRBJ2-1	CASSGSGGANEQFF	TGTGCCAGCAGCGGTAGCGGGGGGGCCAATGAGCAGTTCTTC
TRBD1	NA	TRBV6-6	TRBJ1-4	CASTPSRGQDNEKLFF	TGTGCCAGCACACCTTCGAGGGGACAGGATAATGAAAAACTGTTTTTT
NA	NA	TRBV7-6	TRBJ1-1	CASSLLSAGNTEAFF	TGTGCCAGCAGCCTTCTTAGCGCGGGGAACACTGAAGCTTTCTTT
NA	NA	TRBV9	TRBJ2-5	CASSVGPLETQYF	TGTGCCAGCAGCGTAGGCCCGCTTGAGACCCAGTACTTC
NA	NA	TRBV4-1	TRBJ1-5	CASSHERGYNQPQHF	TGCGCCAGCAGCCACGAACGCGGGTACAATCAGCCCCAGCATTTT
TRBD2	NA	TRBV7-2	TRBJ2-5	CASSLTSGWQETQYF	TGTGCCAGCAGCTTGACTAGCGGGTGGCAAGAGACCCAGTACTTC
NA	NA	TRBV18	TRBJ1-2	CASSPEMGSYGYTF	TGTGCCAGCTCACCAGAGATGGGGTCCTATGGCTACACCTTC
TRBD2	NA	TRBV7-2	TRBJ2-7	CASSTLAGGGEQYF	TGTGCCAGCAGCACCTTAGCGGGGGGCGGAGAGCAGTACTTC
TRBD1	NA	TRBV5-6	TRBJ1-4	CASSRTQGRYNEKLFF	TGTGCCAGCAGCCGGACACAGGGGCGGTATAATGAAAAACTGTTTTTT
NA	NA	TRBV9	TRBJ2-7	CASSVGGPGSYEQYF	TGTGCCAGCAGCGTAGGTGGCCCCGGCTCCTACGAGCAGTACTTC
TRBD1	NA	TRBV6-1	TRBJ2-5	CASTLQGAVTQYF	TGTGCCAGCACCTTACAGGGGGCAGTGACCCAGTACTTC
NA	NA	TRBV5-1	TRBJ1-2	CASSLVGGNYGYTF	TGCGCCAGCAGCTTGGTCGGGGGTAACTATGGCTACACCTTC
NA	NA	TRBV5-1	TRBJ2-2	CASATEGGSTGELFF	TGCGCCAGCGCAACCGAGGGGGGCTCCACCGGGGAGCTGTTTTTT
NA	NA	TRBV15	TRBJ2-3	CATSTNAGRGDTQYF	TGTGCCACCAGCACCAACGCTGGCCGGGGGGATACGCAGTATTTT
NA	NA	TRBV30	TRBJ2-1	CAWSNGEQFF	TGTGCCTGGAGCAATGGGGAGCAGTTCTTC
TRBD2	NA	TRBV5-6	TRBJ2-4	CASSFGRNYQYF	TGTGCCAGCAGCTTCGGGAGGAATTATCAGTACTTC
NA	NA	TRBV7-2	TRBJ2-3	CASSLDRATDTQYF	TGTGCCAGCAGCTTAGACAGGGCCACAGATACGCAGTATTTT
NA	NA	TRBV6-5	TRBJ1-1	CASSSRSEAFF	TGTGCCAGCAGTTCCCGGTCCGAAGCTTTCTTT
NA	NA	TRBV18	TRBJ2-7	CASSPGTGGREQYF	TGTGCCAGCTCACCAGGAACAGGAGGGAGAGAGCAGTACTTC
NA	NA	TRBV5-1	TRBJ1-2	CASSRDPASDGYTF	TGCGCCAGCAGCAGGGACCCCGCGTCAGATGGCTACACCTTC
TRBD1	NA	TRBV7-9	TRBJ1-5	CASSSRDSGQPQHF	TGTGCCAGCAGCTCCCGGGACAGTGGTCAGCCCCAGCATTTT
NA	NA	TRBV4-1	TRBJ1-2	CASSQGTHFYGYTF	TGCGCCAGCAGCCAAGGGACTCACTTCTATGGCTACACCTTC
TRBD1	NA	TRBV5-1	TRBJ1-1	CASSPTTGAPNTEAFF	TGCGCCAGCAGCCCGACTACAGGGGCGCCGAACACTGAAGCTTTCTTT
NA	few	TRBV19	TRBJ1-2	CASSHGLGYGYTF	TGTGCCAGTAGTCACGGCCTTGGCTATGGCTACACCTTC
NA	NA	TRBV11-2	TRBJ2-5	CASSQGGVQETQYF	TGTGCCAGCAGCCAAGGGGGAGTCCAAGAGACCCAGTACTTC
TRBD1	NA	TRBV7-9	TRBJ2-1	CASPRDRGINEQFF	TGTGCCAGCCCCCGGGACAGGGGGATCAATGAGCAGTTCTTC
NA	once	TRBV12-5	TRBJ1-5	CASGEQGWNQPQHF	TGTGCTAGTGGGGAACAGGGTTGGAATCAGCCCCAGCATTTT
NA	NA	TRBV18	TRBJ2-4	CASSPRSSENIQYF	TGTGCCAGCTCACCTAGGTCCTCGGAAAACATTCAGTACTTC
NA	NA	TRBV21-1	TRBJ1-6	CAKPGTGPSSSYNSPLHF	TGTGCCAAACCCGGGACAGGGCCTTCGAGCTCCTATAATTCACCCCTCCACTTT
NA	once	TRBV11-2	TRBJ1-2	CASSRGGDYGYTF	TGTGCCAGCAGCCGAGGCGGGGACTATGGCTACACCTTC
TRBD1	few	TRBV4-1	TRBJ2-3	CASSRGQGGYGDTQYF	TGCGCCAGCAGCCGAGGACAGGGGGGGTATGGAGATACGCAGTATTTT